Sequencing of this TCR beta chain was carried out in a study of T cell repertoires in cytomegalovirus infection. Study overall: The authors used CMV epitopes that were HLA-C-restricted (recently identified) and HLA-B-restricted (well studied).

CDR3 size: 13 residues. V gave up 1 base and J gave up 6 bases, with 9 bases separating them. CDR1 and CDR2 from the germline V gene are LNHDA and SQIVND (reference sequence). This clonotype was picked up one time. What it recognizes is unknown. Findings and limits, study-wide: HLA-C-restricted CMV-specific TCR beta clonotypes were dominant in the ex vivo response.

TCRdb ran MiXCR on the reads and lists one entry per CDR3 protein. This sample has about 130,000 distinct CDR3 sequences, with approximately 30% found just once. This clonotype originated in a human donor in good health (CMV status not recorded). Some clones in this sample may be carry-over from other donors' samples. The chain has TRBV19 and TRBJ1-2; a weak D match, TRBD1 (5 bases). Sequenced material: CD8+ T cells from cultured PBMCs, taken from culture after CMV antigen stimulation. CDR3 DNA: TGTGCCAGTAGTATAGGCAGGGTGGATGGCTACACCTTC. This gives the protein CASSIGRVDGYTF.